The T cell receptor beta chain described here comes from a study of cytomegalovirus exposure and HLA in healthy donors. Study overall: Approximately 81% of 398 genotyped donors fell in the Caucasian-associated ancestry cluster.

CDR1 SGHNT and CDR2 YYREEE come from the germline V gene (reference sequence). CDR3 length: 14 amino acids. Trimming at V came to 2 bases and at J to 5 bases, leaving 2 bases not matched to a gene. In the PCR, 60 Vbeta and 13 Jbeta primers were used. The protocol was immunoSEQ multiplex PCR, while the TCRdb copy is restricted to in-frame clones and leaves out a portion. This table holds 100,000 to 150,000 clones. The chain joins TRBV5-4 to TRBJ2-2; 8 bases line up with TRBD2. The clonotype originates from a man aged 35-49 years in good health and CMV-seronegative. Source material: PBMCs. The chain's CDR3 is CASSFPSGTGELFF. CDR3 bases: TGTGCCAGCAGCTTCCCTAGCGGGACCGGGGAGCTGTTTTTT.